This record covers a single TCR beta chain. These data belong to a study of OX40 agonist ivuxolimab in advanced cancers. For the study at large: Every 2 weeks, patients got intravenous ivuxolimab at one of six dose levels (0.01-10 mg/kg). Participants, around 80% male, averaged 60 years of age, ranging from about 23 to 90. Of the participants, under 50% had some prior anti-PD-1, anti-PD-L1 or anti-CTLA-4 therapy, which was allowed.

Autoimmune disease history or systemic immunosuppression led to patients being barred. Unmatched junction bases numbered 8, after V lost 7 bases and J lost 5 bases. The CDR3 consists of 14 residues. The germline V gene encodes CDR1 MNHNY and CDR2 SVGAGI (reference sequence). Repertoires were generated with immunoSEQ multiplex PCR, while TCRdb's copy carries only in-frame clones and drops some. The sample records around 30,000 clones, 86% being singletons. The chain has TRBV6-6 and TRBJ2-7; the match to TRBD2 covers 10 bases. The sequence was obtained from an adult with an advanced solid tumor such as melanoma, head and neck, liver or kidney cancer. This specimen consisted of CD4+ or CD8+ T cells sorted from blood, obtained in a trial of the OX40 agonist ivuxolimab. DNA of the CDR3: TGTGCCAGCACCCAAGGGCTAGCGGGGGACGAGCAGTACTTC. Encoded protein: CASTQGLAGDEQYF.